The 6 T cell receptor beta chains below come from one sample, sequenced in a study of blood T cell repertoires in COVID-19 (dated by TCRdb to between 2020 and 2021). The library relied on the immunoSEQ multiplex PCR assay. What TCRdb holds here is the immuneACCESS table cut down to in-frame rearrangements. Part of the clones is not present; checked against another copy, under half of the missing clones reflect an unresolved V gene, and the others are unexplained. The sample table holds roughly 250,000 clones, of which roughly nine tenths were seen once. The top ten constitute under 3.5% of the sample. Sequencing was carried out using PBMCs or T cells enriched from blood (not recorded which). Receptors were obtained from a woman between 45 and 60 years old who had recovered from COVID-19.

CDR3 nucleotides: TGTGCCAGCAGTATTAGCGGGAAAACAGATACGCAGTATTTT. Its protein product is CASSISGKTDTQYF. The chain employs TRBV6-5 and TRBJ2-3; 8 bases agree with TRBD2. Germline lookup yields CDR1 MNHEY and CDR2 SVGAGI. The CDR3 is 14 amino acids. Trimming removed 5 bases from V and 3 bases from J; junction bases left unmatched: 4.

CDR3 nucleotide sequence: TGTGCCAGCTCACCAATTGACATGAACACCGGGGAGCTGTTTTTT. Its translation is CASSPIDMNTGELFF. The chain carries TRBV18 and TRBJ2-2; the D is unclear. Deletions cut 2 bases from V and 1 base from J, with 8 bases between. CDR1 and CDR2 from the germline V gene are KGHSH and LQKENI. The CDR3 length is 15 residues.

A note on this clone: The same CDR3 can be traced to other DNA sequences in this sample. This chain joins TRBV7-2 and TRBJ2-1; the match to TRBD2 covers 10 bases. The V segment lost 2 bases and the J segment 4 bases; nucleotides outside the gene matches: 2. The CDR3 runs to 15 residues. Germline V gene data show CDR1 as SGHTA and CDR2 as FQGNSA. The CDR3: CASSLRTSGYNEQFF. The DNA for the CDR3 is TGTGCCAGCAGCTTAAGGACTAGCGGATACAATGAGCAGTTCTTC. Together with reference TRBV7-2 and TRBJ2-1, the CDR3 gives the full variable domain: GAGVSQSPSNKVTEKGKDVELRCDPISGHTALYWYRQSLGQGLEFLIYFQGNSAPDKSGLPSDRFSAERTGGSVSTLTIQRTQQEDSAVYLCASSLRTSGYNEQFFGPGTRLTVL.

The gene calls are TRBV28 and TRBJ2-1, with 11 bases identical to TRBD1. In germline, CDR1 is MDHEN, CDR2 SYDVKM. The CDR3 contains 18 residues. V lost 2 bases to trimming and J lost 7 bases; unmatched junction nucleotides: 13. CDR3 nucleotide sequence: TGTGCCAGCAGTTTAACCCTCGCCGGACAGGGGGCTGATAATGAGCAGTTCTTC. It specifies CASSLTLAGQGADNEQFF.

The V and J genes are TRBV15 and TRBJ2-3, with TRBD1 as a possible D gene (5 bases). In germline, CDR1 is LNHNV, CDR2 YYDKDF (reference sequence). The CDR3 covers 16 residues. The germline V and J ends were trimmed by 0 bases and 3 bases, with 13 bases remaining between them. The CDR3 spells CATSRDHETVTDTQYF. DNA of the CDR3: TGTGCCACCAGCAGAGATCACGAGACAGTAACAGATACGCAGTATTTT. Drawing the rest from reference TRBV15 and TRBJ2-3, the complete variable domain is DAMVIQNPRYQVTQFGKPVTLSCSQTLNHNVMYWYQQKSSQAPKLLFHYYDKDFNNEADTPDNFQSRRPNTSFCFLDIRSPGLGDTAMYLCATSRDHETVTDTQYFGPGTRLTVL.

The chain joins TRBV19 to TRBJ2-7; D is perhaps TRBD1 (5 bases). This CDR3 region has 15 residues. The V gene's germline CDR1 is LNHDA and CDR2 SQIVND (reference sequence). V lost 4 bases and J lost 0, with 13 bases in between. Here the CDR3 DNA reads TGTGCCAGTAGTACCTCGGTTAGGGGCTCCTACGAGCAGTACTTC. Protein sequence: CASSTSVRGSYEQYF.